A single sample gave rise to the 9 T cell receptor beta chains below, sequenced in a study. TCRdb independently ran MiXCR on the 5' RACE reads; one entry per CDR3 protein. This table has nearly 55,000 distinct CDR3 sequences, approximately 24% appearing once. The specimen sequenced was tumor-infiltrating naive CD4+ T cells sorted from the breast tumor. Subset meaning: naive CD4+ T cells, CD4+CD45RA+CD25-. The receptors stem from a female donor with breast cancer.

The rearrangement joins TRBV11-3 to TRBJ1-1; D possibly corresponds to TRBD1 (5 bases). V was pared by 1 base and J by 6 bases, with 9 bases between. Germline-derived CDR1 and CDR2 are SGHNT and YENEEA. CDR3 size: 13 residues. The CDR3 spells CASSLGQYPEAFF. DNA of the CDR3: TGTGCCAGCAGCTTAGGACAGTACCCTGAAGCTTTCTTT. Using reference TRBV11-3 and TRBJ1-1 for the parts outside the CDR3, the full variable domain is EAGVVQSPRYKIIEKKQPVAFWCNPISGHNTLYWYLQNLGQGPELLIRYENEEAVDDSQLPKDRFSAERLKGVDSTLKIQPAELGDSAVYLCASSLGQYPEAFFGQGTRLTVV.

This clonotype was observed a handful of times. CDR3 protein: CASSLVWGTEAFF. For the CDR3, the DNA is TGCGCCAGCAGCTTGGTGTGGGGCACTGAAGCTTTCTTT. This chain links TRBV5-1 with TRBJ1-1; D not resolved. Trimming took off 0 bases at V and 4 bases at J, with 7 bases between the two ends. CDR3 size: 13 residues. Germline V gene lookup returns CDR1 SGHRS and CDR2 YFSETQ.

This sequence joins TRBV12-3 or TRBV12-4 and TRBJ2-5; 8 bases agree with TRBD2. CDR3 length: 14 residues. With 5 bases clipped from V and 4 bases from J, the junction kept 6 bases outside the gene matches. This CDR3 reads CASSRRGGGETQYF. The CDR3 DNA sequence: TGTGCCAGCAGTCGACGGGGGGGGGGAGAGACCCAGTACTTC.

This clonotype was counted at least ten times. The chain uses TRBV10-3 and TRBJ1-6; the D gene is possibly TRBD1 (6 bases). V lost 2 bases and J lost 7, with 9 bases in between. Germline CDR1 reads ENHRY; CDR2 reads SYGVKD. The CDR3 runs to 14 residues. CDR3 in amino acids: CAISEQGTNSPLHF. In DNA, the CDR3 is TGTGCCATCAGTGAGCAGGGGACAAATTCACCCCTCCACTTT.

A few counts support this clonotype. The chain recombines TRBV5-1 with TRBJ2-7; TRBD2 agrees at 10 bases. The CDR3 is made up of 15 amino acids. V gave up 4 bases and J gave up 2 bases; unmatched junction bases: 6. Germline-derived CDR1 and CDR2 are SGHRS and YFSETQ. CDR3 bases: TGCGCCAGCAGCCAAAGACTAGCGGGTACCTACGAGCAGTACTTC. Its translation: CASSQRLAGTYEQYF.

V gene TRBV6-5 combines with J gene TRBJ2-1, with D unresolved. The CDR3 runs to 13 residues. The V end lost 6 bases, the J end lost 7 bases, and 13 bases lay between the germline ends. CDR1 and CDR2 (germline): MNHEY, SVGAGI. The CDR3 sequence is CASRRTPKNEQFF. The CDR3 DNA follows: TGTGCCAGCAGAAGAACCCCTAAGAATGAGCAGTTCTTC.

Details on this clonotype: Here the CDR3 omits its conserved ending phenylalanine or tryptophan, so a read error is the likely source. The CDR3 protein is CASSSGINQPQHS. Here the CDR3 DNA reads TGTGCCAGCAGCTCCGGTATAAATCAGCCCCAGCATTCT. The J gene is TRBJ1-5, the V gene TRBV5-5; D is unresolved. The CDR3 is 13 residues long. The germline gives CDR1 SGHKS, CDR2 YYEKEE (reference sequence). The ends were cut back, 3 bases at V and 4 bases at J, with 8 bases in the middle.

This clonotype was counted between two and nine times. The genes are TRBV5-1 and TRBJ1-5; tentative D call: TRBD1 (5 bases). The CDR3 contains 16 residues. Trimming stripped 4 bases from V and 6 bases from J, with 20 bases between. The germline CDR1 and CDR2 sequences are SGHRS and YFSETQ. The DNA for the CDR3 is TGCGCCAGCAGCAAGGAACCGCGGGGGGGTAGTCAGCCCCAGCATTTT. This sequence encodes CASSKEPRGGSQPQHF. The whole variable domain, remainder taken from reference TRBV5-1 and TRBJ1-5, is KAGVTQTPRYLIKTRGQQVTLSCSPISGHRSVSWYQQTPGQGLQFLFEYFSETQRNKGNFPGRFSGRQFSNSRSEMNVSTLELGDSALYLCASSKEPRGGSQPQHFGDGTRLSIL.

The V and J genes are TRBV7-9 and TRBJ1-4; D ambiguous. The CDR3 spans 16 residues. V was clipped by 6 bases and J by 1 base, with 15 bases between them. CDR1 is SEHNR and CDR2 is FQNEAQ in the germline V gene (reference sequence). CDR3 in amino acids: CASSSKSRQTNEKLFF. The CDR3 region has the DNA TGTGCCAGCAGTAGCAAAAGCCGTCAAACTAATGAAAAACTGTTTTTT.